The 19 T cell receptor beta chains below were found in one sample sequenced in a study of long-term antiretroviral therapy in people with HIV. Version v3.0 of the immunoSEQ assay was performed at survey level. Profiled with immunoSEQ multiplex PCR; TCRdb holds only in-frame clones, not every one. The repertoire consists of about 28,000 clones, with 84% occurring once and the leading ten covering about 6.7%. The starting material was unsorted PBMCs, obtained 0.4 years after starting antiretroviral therapy. The receptors shown here come from a man aged 18 to 29 with HIV.

The chain couples TRBV7-9 to TRBJ2-2; D is unclear. The CDR3 contains 14 residues. Trimming pared 1 base from V and 1 base from J, leaving 4 bases between. CDR1 is SEHNR, CDR2 FQNEAQ, per germline (reference sequence). This CDR3 reads CASSLEENTGELFF. The CDR3 bases are TGTGCCAGCAGCTTAGAGGAGAACACCGGGGAGCTGTTTTTT.

This sequence joins TRBV7-2 and TRBJ1-5, with a weak D call TRBD1 (6 bases). The CDR3 is 15 amino acids. With 5 bases removed from V and 1 base from J, the gap between germline ends came to 12 bases. Germline V CDR1 and CDR2: SGHTA, FQGNSA. The CDR3 DNA is TGTGCCAGCAGCCTCGACAGGACCAGCAATCAGCCCCAGCATTTT. This sequence encodes CASSLDRTSNQPQHF.

V is TRBV23-1 and J is TRBJ2-7; no clear D. TRBV23-1 is reported as an ORF; its role is uncertain. V lost 3 bases and J 7 bases, leaving 4 bases between the germline ends. This CDR3 region has 10 residues. CDR3 bases: TGCGCCAGCAGTCATAAGGAGCAGTACTTC. It encodes CASSHKEQYF.

The chain carries TRBV18 and TRBJ2-1; weak D call: TRBD2 (5 bases). Germline V CDR1 and CDR2: KGHSH, LQKENI. CDR3 length: 13 amino acids. V dropped 3 bases and J dropped 8 bases, with 11 bases sitting between them. CDR3 nucleotide sequence: TGTGCCAGCTCACCCGGGGATAGGCATGAGCAGTTCTTC. Amino acids: CASSPGDRHEQFF.

V and J are TRBV6-1 and TRBJ2-7, with D perhaps matching TRBD1 (7 bases). The CDR3 totals 13 residues. The ends were cut back, 8 bases at V and 3 bases at J, with 14 bases in the middle. Germline CDR1 reads MNHNS; CDR2 reads SASEGT. As DNA, the CDR3 is TGTGCCAGCCGGGAGACAGGGATCTACGAGCAGTACTTC. Amino acid sequence: CASRETGIYEQYF.

A single count supports this clone. The rearrangement joins TRBV27 to TRBJ1-1; TRBD1 matches 8 bases. The CDR3 has 15 residues. V lost 3 bases to trimming and J lost 0 bases; unmatched junction nucleotides: 3. From germline, CDR1 is MNHEY and CDR2 SMNVEV (reference sequence). The CDR3 nucleotides are TGTGCCAGCAGTTTGTCAGGGGGCCTGAACACTGAAGCTTTCTTT. Its protein product is CASSLSGGLNTEAFF.

The chain employs TRBV5-6 and TRBJ1-2; 9 bases are a match to TRBD1. The V and J ends lost 4 bases and 5 bases, in that order; junction bases with no gene match: 6. The CDR3 length is 14 residues. The germline V gene encodes CDR1 SGHDT and CDR2 YYEEEE. The CDR3 region has the DNA TGTGCCAGCAGCACCGGGACAGGGATTTATGGCTACACCTTC. This sequence encodes CASSTGTGIYGYTF.

The V and J genes are TRBV7-9 and TRBJ2-7, with TRBD2 matching 10 bases. The CDR3 runs 17 residues. Germline CDR1 SEHNR, CDR2 FQNEAQ (reference sequence). V lost 2 bases, J lost 2 bases, and 9 bases stayed unmatched. Written as DNA, the CDR3 is TGTGCCAGCAGCTTAATGGCTAGCGGGGGCCTCGCCTACGAGCAGTACTTC. This sequence encodes CASSLMASGGLAYEQYF.

This sequence joins TRBV27 and TRBJ2-7; a possible D gene is TRBD1 (5 bases). There are 15 residues in the CDR3. Deletions cut 3 bases from V and 1 base from J, with 13 bases between. Looked up from germline, CDR1 is MNHEY and CDR2 is SMNVEV (reference sequence). The CDR3 reads CASSFKGQSSYEQYF. The CDR3 bases are TGTGCCAGCAGTTTTAAGGGGCAGAGTTCCTACGAGCAGTACTTC.

V and J are TRBV6-6 and TRBJ2-7; D uncertain. Trimming removed 2 bases at V and 1 base at J, with 6 bases between. This CDR3 has 13 amino acids. Germline values: CDR1 MNHNY, CDR2 SVGAGI (reference sequence). CDR3 DNA sequence: TGTGCCAGCAGTTACCCACCGTCCTACGAGCAGTACTTC. This codes for CASSYPPSYEQYF.

The rearrangement links TRBV7-3 to TRBJ2-1; 7 nucleotides align to TRBD2. J lost 8 bases, V lost 5 bases, and 15 bases had no gene match. This CDR3 is 16 amino acids long. The germline gives CDR1 SGHTA, CDR2 FQGTGA. CDR3 coding DNA: TGTGCCAGCAGCAATGGCGGGAGTCCTAAGGAAGATGAGCAGTTCTTC. It specifies CASSNGGSPKEDEQFF.

This clone was counted a few times. The V gene is TRBV5-1, the J gene TRBJ2-7, with a possible D match to TRBD1 (6 bases). This CDR3 is built from 14 residues. Germline-derived CDR1 and CDR2 are SGHRS and YFSETQ. With 2 bases removed from V and 7 bases from J, the gap between germline ends came to 16 bases. The CDR3 loop is CASSFEGQLREQYF. CDR3 nucleotide sequence: TGCGCCAGCAGCTTCGAGGGACAACTTCGGGAGCAGTACTTC. The variable domain in full, completed from reference TRBV5-1 and TRBJ2-7, reads KAGVTQTPRYLIKTRGQQVTLSCSPISGHRSVSWYQQTPGQGLQFLFEYFSETQRNKGNFPGRFSGRQFSNSRSEMNVSTLELGDSALYLCASSFEGQLREQYFGPGTRLTVT.

This clone was seen only a few times. The chain carries TRBV19 and TRBJ1-5, with 8 bases matching TRBD1. This CDR3 contains 16 residues. The V segment lost 5 bases and the J segment 5 bases; nucleotides outside the gene matches: 11. The germline V gene encodes CDR1 LNHDA and CDR2 SQIVND (reference sequence). The CDR3 loop is CASSPPTGERDQPQHF. The CDR3 bases are TGTGCCAGTAGTCCACCGACAGGGGAGCGCGATCAGCCCCAGCATTTT.

V and J are TRBV14 and TRBJ2-7, with 8 nucleotides matching TRBD2. Losses at the gene ends were 0 bases for V and 6 bases for J; bases not matched to a gene: 7. The CDR3 contains 15 residues. Germline CDR1 reads SGHDN; CDR2 reads FVKESK. The CDR3 reads CASSQDWGLGREQYF. The DNA of the CDR3 is TGTGCCAGCAGCCAAGATTGGGGACTAGGCCGCGAGCAGTACTTC.

The rearrangement uses TRBV7-3 and TRBJ2-1, with a possible D match to TRBD2 (5 bases). CDR1 is SGHTA and CDR2 is FQGTGA in the germline V gene. V was cut by 5 bases and J by 6 bases, with 20 bases left in between. The CDR3 spans 16 residues. The CDR3 is CASSTRTSGGGNEQFF. CDR3 sequence (DNA): TGTGCCAGCAGCACCCGGACCTCCGGTGGAGGCAATGAGCAGTTCTTC.

The chain couples TRBV7-3 to TRBJ2-7; 10 bases match TRBD2. V shed 5 bases, J shed 0 bases, and the junction held 16 bases outside the gene matches. There are 19 residues in the CDR3. The germline V gene encodes CDR1 SGHTA and CDR2 FQGTGA. CDR3 sequence reads: CASSPAGAIGLAASYEQYF. Written as DNA, the CDR3 is TGTGCCAGCAGCCCCGCCGGCGCAATAGGACTAGCGGCCTCCTACGAGCAGTACTTC.

The V gene is TRBV18, the J gene TRBJ2-7, with 10 bases fitting TRBD1. Losses at the gene ends were 3 bases for V and 4 bases for J; bases not matched to a gene: 3. Germline assignment: CDR1 KGHSH and CDR2 LQKENI. This CDR3 region has 14 residues. The CDR3: CASSPTGGDYEQYF. DNA for the CDR3: TGTGCCAGCTCACCGACAGGGGGCGATTACGAGCAGTACTTC.

The rearrangement links TRBV7-9 to TRBJ2-1; D gene unclear. The CDR3 runs 13 residues. Germline V gene data show CDR1 as SEHNR and CDR2 as FQNEAQ (reference sequence). V was trimmed by 1 base and J by 9 bases, leaving 10 bases between them. The CDR3 loop is CASSLGSAAEQFF. The CDR3 DNA is TGTGCCAGCAGCTTAGGGAGCGCTGCTGAGCAGTTCTTC.

The chain employs TRBV27 and TRBJ1-1; D is ambiguous. The CDR3 consists of 14 residues. V was pared by 5 bases and J by 4 bases, with 14 bases between. CDR1 and CDR2 (germline): MNHEY, SMNVEV (reference sequence). CDR3: CASSPDPSGTEAFF. CDR3 sequence (DNA): TGTGCCAGCAGTCCAGACCCGAGCGGCACTGAAGCTTTCTTT.